This entry lists 10 T cell receptor beta chains sequenced from one sample in a study of CD8 T cell repertoires and HIV-1 epitope variants. Method: immunoSEQ multiplex PCR; TCRdb's copy keeps in-frame clones and lacks some. The repertoire includes roughly 100,000 clones, 74% of them detected once, and roughly 26% sits in the top ten. Sequencing used uncultured baseline CD8+ T cells from peripheral blood mononuclear cells (PBMCs). Receptor source: a male donor with HIV.

The chain joins TRBV10-2 to TRBJ1-1; D is possibly TRBD1 (5 bases). CDR1 and CDR2 (germline): WSHSY, SAAADI. The CDR3 has 12 residues. Trimming pared 0 bases from V and 11 bases from J, leaving 10 bases between. CDR3 region: CASSESGEKAFF. The CDR3 DNA sequence: TGCGCCAGCAGTGAGTCAGGGGAAAAGGCTTTCTTT.

The chain has TRBV7-2 and TRBJ2-3; D unclear. Germline CDR1 is SGHTA and CDR2 is FQGNSA. V was trimmed by 1 base and J by 1 base, leaving 9 bases between them. The length of the CDR3 is 15 residues. This chain's CDR3 is CASSLDGFRTDTQYF. CDR3 sequence (DNA): TGTGCCAGCAGCTTAGATGGGTTTCGCACAGATACGCAGTATTTT.

The chain uses TRBV7-2 and TRBJ2-1; D is perhaps TRBD1 (5 bases). Germline V gene sequence: CDR1 SGHTA, CDR2 FQGNSA. The CDR3 spans 15 residues. Trimming shortened V by 3 bases and J by 4 bases, and 13 bases separated the two germline ends. The DNA for the CDR3 is TGTGCCAGCAGCTTGGACACAGGCCTGTACAATGAGCAGTTCTTC. Its translation is CASSLDTGLYNEQFF.

Only a few counts were recorded for this clone. In nucleotides, the CDR3 is TGTGCCAGCAACCAACAGGGGGCGAGCAACAATGAGCAGTTCTTC. This translates into CASNQQGASNNEQFF. The chain recombines TRBV5-4 with TRBJ2-1; 9 nucleotides line up with TRBD1. The CDR3 runs 15 residues. J was trimmed by 5 bases and V by 6 bases; bases with no gene match: 9. Germline lookup yields CDR1 SGHNT and CDR2 YYREEE (reference sequence).

This chain uses TRBV7-9 with TRBJ2-7; D gene ambiguous. V was shortened by 6 bases and J by 2 bases, with 5 bases between the two germline ends. The length of the CDR3 is 11 residues. Germline V lookup: CDR1 SEHNR, CDR2 FQNEAQ (reference sequence). Here the CDR3 reads CASSAAYEQYF. The CDR3 DNA is TGTGCCAGCAGTGCGGCCTACGAGCAGTACTTC.

Of note for this clone: At the DNA level, this CDR3 is encoded by other sequences in the same sample as well. The V gene is TRBV7-6, the J gene TRBJ2-7; D remains unclear. V was cut by 5 bases and J by 3 bases, with 8 bases left in between. CDR3 length: 12 amino acids. Germline V gene sequence: CDR1 SGHVS, CDR2 FNYEAQ. As DNA, the CDR3 is TGTGCCAGCAGCGATGATATCTACGAGCAGTACTTC. Encoded protein: CASSDDIYEQYF.

CDR3 loop: CASRQTGANVLTF. In nucleotides, the CDR3 is TGCGCCAGCAGACAAACTGGGGCCAACGTCCTGACTTTC. The chain couples TRBV10-1 to TRBJ2-6; D is unclear. Looked up from germline, CDR1 is WNHNN and CDR2 is SYGVQD (reference sequence). Trimming shortened V by 6 bases and J by 2 bases, and 5 bases separated the two germline ends. CDR3 length equals 13 residues.

This clone was seen a handful of times. The J gene is TRBJ1-2, the V gene TRBV27; unclear D gene. CDR1 is MNHEY and CDR2 is SMNVEV in the germline V gene (reference sequence). The CDR3 sequence is 13 residues long. V was clipped by 5 bases and J by 7 bases, with 14 bases between them. The CDR3 coding sequence is TGTGCCAGCAGTGCAGGAGCCGAGGGTGGCTACACCTTC. It specifies CASSAGAEGGYTF.

The V gene is TRBV2, the J gene TRBJ1-5; no reliable D call. The CDR3 has 14 amino acids. V lost 2 bases to trimming and J lost 0 bases, with 5 bases between them. Germline V gene lookup returns CDR1 SNHLY and CDR2 FYNNEI. CDR3 sequence: CASSELYSNQPQHF. In nucleotides, the CDR3 is TGTGCCAGCAGTGAACTGTATAGCAATCAGCCCCAGCATTTT. Variable domain in full (rest from reference TRBV2 and TRBJ1-5): EPEVTQTPSHQVTQMGQEVILRCVPISNHLYFYWYRQILGQKVEFLVSFYNNEISEKSEIFDDQFSVERPDGSNFTLKIRSTKLEDSAMYFCASSELYSNQPQHFGDGTRLSIL.

This clone was detected ten times or more. The chain has TRBV19 and TRBJ2-1; 9 bases agree with TRBD1. The CDR3 sequence is 14 residues long. J was trimmed by 9 bases and V by 4 bases; bases with no gene match: 7. Per the germline V gene, CDR1 is LNHDA and CDR2 is SQIVND (reference sequence). In DNA, the CDR3 is TGTGCCAGTAGTAGGGGACAGGGTAGAAGTGAGCAGTTCTTC. Encoded protein: CASSRGQGRSEQFF.